This T cell receptor beta chain was recovered during a study of spatial heterogeneity in lung cancer. Background on the study: Consistent detection of more beta-chain than alpha-chain sequences was observed. Study-wide findings and caveats: Follow-up blood showed ubiquitous expanded tumor TCRs less than blood at resection did.

CDR3 size: 15 residues. Germline CDR1 reads SGHDN; CDR2 reads FVKESK. Trimming removed 4 bases from V and 7 bases from J, with 20 bases in between. Indicated time point: sample taken at primary tumor resection. The authors sequenced whole RNA from tumor, nontumor lung or frozen PBMC without sorting. The cohort: some 70 early-stage, untreated non-small cell lung cancer patients. On each TCR cDNA molecule, a unique molecular identifier was present. TCRdb re-called the 5' RACE reads with MiXCR, one entry per CDR3 protein. The sample records 95,000 or so distinct CDR3 sequences, over 8.5% being singletons. Regarding this clonotype: The antigen remains unidentified.

The sample was PBMCs, taken at surgery. This receptor was taken from a male donor with early-stage non-small cell lung cancer. V is TRBV14 and J is TRBJ2-7; possible D gene TRBD1, 6 bases. CDR3 coding DNA: TGTGCCAGCAGCCGGATACAGGGTATAATGGAGGAGCAGTACTTC. This encodes CASSRIQGIMEEQYF.